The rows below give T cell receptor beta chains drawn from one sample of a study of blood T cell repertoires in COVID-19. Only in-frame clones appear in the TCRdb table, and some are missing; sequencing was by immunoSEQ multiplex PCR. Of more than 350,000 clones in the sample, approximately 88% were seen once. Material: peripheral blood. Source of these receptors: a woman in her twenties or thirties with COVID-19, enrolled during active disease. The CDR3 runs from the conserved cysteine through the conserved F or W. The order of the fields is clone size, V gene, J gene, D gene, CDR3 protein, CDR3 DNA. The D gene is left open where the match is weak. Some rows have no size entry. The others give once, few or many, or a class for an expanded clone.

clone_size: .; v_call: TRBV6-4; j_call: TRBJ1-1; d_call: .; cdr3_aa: CASSVNRVATEAFF; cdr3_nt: TGTGCCAGCAGTGTAAACAGGGTGGCCACTGAAGCTTTCTTT
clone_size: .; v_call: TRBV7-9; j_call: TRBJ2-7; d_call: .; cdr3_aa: CASSLGGHLSLEQYF; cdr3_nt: TGTGCCAGCAGCCTAGGGGGACATCTGTCTCTCGAGCAGTACTTC
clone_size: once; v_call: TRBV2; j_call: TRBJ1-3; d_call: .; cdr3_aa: CASSERSSTGNTIYF; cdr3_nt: TGTGCCAGCAGTGAAAGGAGCAGCACTGGAAACACCATATATTTT
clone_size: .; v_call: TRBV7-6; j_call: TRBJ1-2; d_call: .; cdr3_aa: CASSLGTGRDVRGYTF; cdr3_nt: TGTGCCAGCAGCTTGGGTACAGGGAGGGATGTTCGTGGCTACACCTTC
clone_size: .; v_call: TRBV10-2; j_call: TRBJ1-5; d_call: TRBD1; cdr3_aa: CASTQDRGANQPQHF; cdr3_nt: TGCGCCAGCACCCAAGACAGGGGGGCAAATCAGCCCCAGCATTTT
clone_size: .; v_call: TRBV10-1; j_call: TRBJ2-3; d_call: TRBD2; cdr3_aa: CASPYSGRAFTDTQYF; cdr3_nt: TGCGCCAGCCCGTATAGCGGGAGGGCCTTCACAGATACGCAGTATTTT
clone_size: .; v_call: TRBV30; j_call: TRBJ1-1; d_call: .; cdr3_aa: CAWSVSINTEAFF; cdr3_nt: TGTGCCTGGAGTGTATCCATCAACACTGAAGCTTTCTTT
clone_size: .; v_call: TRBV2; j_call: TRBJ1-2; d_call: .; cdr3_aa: CASSGTGPGGYTF; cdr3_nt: TGTGCCAGCAGTGGAACGGGCCCAGGGGGCTACACCTTC
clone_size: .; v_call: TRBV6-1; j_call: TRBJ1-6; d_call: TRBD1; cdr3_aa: CASSDPDRAVSPLHF; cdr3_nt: TGTGCCAGCAGTGACCCGGACAGGGCAGTTTCACCCCTCCACTTT
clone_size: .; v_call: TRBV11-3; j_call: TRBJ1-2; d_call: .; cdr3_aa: CASSLGSVYGYTF; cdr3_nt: TGTGCCAGCAGCTTAGGGTCAGTCTATGGCTACACCTTC
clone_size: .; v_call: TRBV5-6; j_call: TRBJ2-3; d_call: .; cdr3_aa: CASSRRDTHTDTQYF; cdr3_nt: TGTGCCAGCAGCCGCCGGGATACACACACAGATACGCAGTATTTT
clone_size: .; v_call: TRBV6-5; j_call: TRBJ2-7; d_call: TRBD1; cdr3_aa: CASRGQPLGSYEQYF; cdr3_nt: TGTGCCAGCAGGGGACAGCCGTTGGGCTCCTACGAGCAGTACTTC
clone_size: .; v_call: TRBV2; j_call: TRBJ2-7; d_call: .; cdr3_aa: CANSRGNLGEQYF; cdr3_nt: TGTGCCAACTCCCGCGGGAATTTAGGCGAGCAGTACTTC
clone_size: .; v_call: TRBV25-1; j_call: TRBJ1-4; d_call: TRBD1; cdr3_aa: CASSKGASTNEKLFF; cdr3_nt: TGTGCCAGCAGTAAGGGGGCCTCGACTAATGAAAAACTGTTTTTT
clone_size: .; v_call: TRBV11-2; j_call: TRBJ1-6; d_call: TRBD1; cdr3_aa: CASSRQGSSYNSPLHF; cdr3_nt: TGTGCCAGCAGCAGACAGGGGAGCTCCTATAATTCACCCCTCCACTTT
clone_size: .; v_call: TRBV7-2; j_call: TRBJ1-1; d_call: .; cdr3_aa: CASSLRAQSTMGGTEAFF; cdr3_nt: TGTGCCAGCAGCTTAAGGGCCCAATCAACGATGGGGGGAACTGAAGCTTTCTTT
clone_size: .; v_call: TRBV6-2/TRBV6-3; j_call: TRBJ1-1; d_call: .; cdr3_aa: CASSPIQGTPEAFF; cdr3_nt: TGTGCCAGCAGTCCCATACAGGGAACACCTGAAGCTTTCTTT
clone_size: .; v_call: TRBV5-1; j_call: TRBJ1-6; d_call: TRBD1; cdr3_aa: CASSTTGQGNLNSPLHF; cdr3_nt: TGCGCCAGCAGCACAACCGGACAGGGCAACCTAAATTCACCCCTCCACTTT
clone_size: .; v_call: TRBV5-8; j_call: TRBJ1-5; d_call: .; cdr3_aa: CASSLWETSNQPQHF; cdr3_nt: TGTGCCAGCAGCTTGTGGGAGACGAGCAATCAGCCCCAGCATTTT
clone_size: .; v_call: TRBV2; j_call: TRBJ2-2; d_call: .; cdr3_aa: CASSETALETGELFF; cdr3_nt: TGTGCCAGCAGTGAGACTGCTTTAGAGACCGGGGAGCTGTTTTTT
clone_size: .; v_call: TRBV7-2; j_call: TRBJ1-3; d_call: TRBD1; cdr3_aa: CASSLADRGWIGNTIYF; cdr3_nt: TGTGCCAGCAGCTTAGCAGACAGGGGCTGGATCGGAAACACCATATATTTT
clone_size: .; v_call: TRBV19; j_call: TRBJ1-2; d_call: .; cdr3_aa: CASSIRTQNGYTF; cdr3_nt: TGTGCCAGTAGTATACGGACTCAAAATGGCTACACCTTC
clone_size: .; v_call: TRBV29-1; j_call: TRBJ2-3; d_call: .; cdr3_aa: CSVEVEGLATDTQYF; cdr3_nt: TGCAGCGTTGAGGTGGAGGGGCTTGCCACAGATACGCAGTATTTT
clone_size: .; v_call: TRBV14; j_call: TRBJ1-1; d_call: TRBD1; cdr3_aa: CASSQVRQGNRLNTEAFF; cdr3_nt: TGTGCCAGCAGCCAAGTTAGACAGGGTAATAGATTGAACACTGAAGCTTTCTTT
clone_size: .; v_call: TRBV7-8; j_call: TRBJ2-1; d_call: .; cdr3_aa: CASSTNRVNEQFF; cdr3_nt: TGTGCCAGCAGCACGAACAGGGTAAATGAGCAGTTCTTC
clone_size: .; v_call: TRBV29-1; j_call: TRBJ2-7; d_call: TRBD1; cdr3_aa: CSVEVVGTGDEQYF; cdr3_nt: TGCAGCGTTGAAGTGGTGGGGACAGGGGACGAGCAGTACTTC
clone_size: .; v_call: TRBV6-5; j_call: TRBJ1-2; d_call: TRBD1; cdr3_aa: CASSSPGQGASGYTF; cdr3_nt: TGTGCCAGCAGTTCCCCGGGACAGGGGGCTAGTGGCTACACCTTC
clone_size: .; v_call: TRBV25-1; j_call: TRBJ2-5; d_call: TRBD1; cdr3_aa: CASGDSLQETQYF; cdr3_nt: TGTGCCAGCGGGGACAGCCTTCAAGAGACCCAGTACTTC
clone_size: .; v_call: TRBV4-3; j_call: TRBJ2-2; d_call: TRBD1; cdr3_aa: CASSYGIGQGATGELFF; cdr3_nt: TGCGCCAGCAGCTACGGCATAGGACAGGGGGCGACCGGGGAGCTGTTTTTT
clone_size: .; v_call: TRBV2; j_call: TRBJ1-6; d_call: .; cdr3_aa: CASSQGSTPLHF; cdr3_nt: TGTGCCAGCAGTCAGGGTAGCACACCCCTCCACTTT
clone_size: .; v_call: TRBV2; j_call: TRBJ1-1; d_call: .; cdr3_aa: CATQGTPGATEAFF; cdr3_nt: TGTGCCACCCAGGGGACCCCCGGTGCCACTGAAGCTTTCTTT
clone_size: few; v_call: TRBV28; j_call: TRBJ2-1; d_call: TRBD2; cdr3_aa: CAAGGESYNEQFF; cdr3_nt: TGTGCCGCGGGGGGCGAGTCCTACAATGAGCAGTTCTTC
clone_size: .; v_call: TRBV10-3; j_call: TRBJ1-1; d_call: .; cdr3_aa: CAISEWGDVRNTEAFF; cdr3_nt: TGTGCCATCAGTGAGTGGGGGGATGTGAGGAACACTGAAGCTTTCTTT
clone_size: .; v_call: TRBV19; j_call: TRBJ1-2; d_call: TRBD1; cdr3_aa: CASSPRTGRGLNYGYTF; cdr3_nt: TGTGCCAGTAGTCCCCGGACAGGGAGGGGGCTAAACTATGGCTACACCTTC
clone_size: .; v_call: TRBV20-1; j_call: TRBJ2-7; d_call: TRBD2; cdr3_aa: CSASQIGTSGGLLEQYF; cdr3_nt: TGCAGTGCTAGTCAAATCGGTACTAGCGGGGGGTTACTAGAGCAGTACTTC
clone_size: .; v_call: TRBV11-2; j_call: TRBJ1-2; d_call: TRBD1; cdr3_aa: CASSLDGQGNGYTF; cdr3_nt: TGTGCCAGCAGCTTAGATGGACAGGGAAATGGCTACACCTTC
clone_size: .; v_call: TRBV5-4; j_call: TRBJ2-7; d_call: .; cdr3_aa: CASSLGQDYEQYF; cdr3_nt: TGTGCCAGCAGCTTGGGGCAGGACTACGAGCAGTACTTC
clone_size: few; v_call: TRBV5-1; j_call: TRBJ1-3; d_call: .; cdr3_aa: CASSLSTLGSGNTIYF; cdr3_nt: TGCGCCAGCAGCCTCTCGACACTCGGATCTGGAAACACCATATATTTT
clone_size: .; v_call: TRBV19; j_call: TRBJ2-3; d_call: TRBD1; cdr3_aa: CASSIRIGTASTDTQYF; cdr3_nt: TGTGCCAGTAGTATACGGATTGGGACAGCTAGCACAGATACGCAGTATTTT
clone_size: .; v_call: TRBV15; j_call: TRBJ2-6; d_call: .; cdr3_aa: CATSRDLGSGANVLTF; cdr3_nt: TGTGCCACCAGCAGAGATCTAGGGAGTGGGGCCAACGTCCTGACTTTC
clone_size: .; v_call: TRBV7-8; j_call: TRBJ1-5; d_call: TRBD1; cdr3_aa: CASSSSRTGNSNQPQHF; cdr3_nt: TGTGCCAGCAGCTCATCCCGGACAGGGAATAGCAATCAGCCCCAGCATTTT
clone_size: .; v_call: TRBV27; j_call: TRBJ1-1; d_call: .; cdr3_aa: CASSRPNSGTEAFF; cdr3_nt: TGTGCCAGCAGTCGCCCCAACAGTGGTACTGAAGCTTTCTTT
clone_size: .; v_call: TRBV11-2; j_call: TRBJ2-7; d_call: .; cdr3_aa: CASSRGGGDEQYF; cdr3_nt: TGTGCCAGCAGCCGAGGCGGGGGCGACGAGCAGTACTTC
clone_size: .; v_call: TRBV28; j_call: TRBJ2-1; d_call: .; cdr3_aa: CASSSPLGVNEQFF; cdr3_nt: TGTGCCAGCAGTTCACCCCTCGGAGTCAATGAGCAGTTCTTC
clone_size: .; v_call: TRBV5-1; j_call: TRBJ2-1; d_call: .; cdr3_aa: CASSRQGLRVDEQFF; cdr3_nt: TGCGCCAGCAGCCGGCAGGGTCTCAGGGTGGATGAGCAGTTCTTC
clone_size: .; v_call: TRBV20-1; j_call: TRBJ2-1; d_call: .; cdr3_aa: CSASYQPGVYNEQFF; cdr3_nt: TGCAGTGCTAGTTACCAGCCGGGGGTATACAATGAGCAGTTCTTC
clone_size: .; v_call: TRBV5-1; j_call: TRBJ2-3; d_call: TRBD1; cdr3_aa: CASSRQGALTDTQYF; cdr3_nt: TGCGCCAGCAGCCGACAGGGGGCCCTCACAGATACGCAGTATTTT
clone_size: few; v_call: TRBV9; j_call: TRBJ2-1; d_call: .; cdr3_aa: CASSVVERYEQFF; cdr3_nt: TGTGCCAGCAGCGTAGTGGAGCGGTATGAGCAGTTCTTC